These 30 T cell receptor beta chains were all obtained from the same sample, sequenced in a study of blood T cell repertoires in COVID-19. Only in-frame clones appear in the TCRdb table, and some are missing; sequencing was by immunoSEQ multiplex PCR. This sample has roughly 28,000 clones, with about 88% found just once. Sequencing was performed on peripheral blood. The receptors were gathered from a human donor with acute or convalescent COVID-19. The donor label of this sample is uncertain.

The V gene is TRBV2, the J gene TRBJ2-5, with 9 positions matching TRBD1. The CDR3 runs to 14 residues. The V and J ends lost 6 bases and 5 bases, in that order; junction bases with no gene match: 7. Germline CDR1 SNHLY, CDR2 FYNNEI. In nucleotides, the CDR3 is TGTGCCAGCAGCGGACAGGGGATGAGGGAGACCCAGTACTTC. Amino acid sequence: CASSGQGMRETQYF.

The chain links TRBV5-8 to TRBJ1-1; tentative D call: TRBD1 (6 bases). The CDR3 is 13 amino acids. From germline, CDR1 is SGHTS and CDR2 YDEGEE. Trimming left V 1 base short and J 8 bases short, with 12 bases between. The CDR3 coding sequence is TGTGCCAGCAGCTTGTTAAGGGGGAAAGAAGCTTTCTTT. Encoded protein: CASSLLRGKEAFF. Full variable domain (outside the CDR3, taken from reference TRBV5-8 and TRBJ1-1): EAGVTQSPTHLIKTRGQQATLRCSPISGHTSVYWYQQALGLGLQFLLWYDEGEERNRGNFPPRFSGRQFPNYSSELNVNALELEDSALYLCASSLLRGKEAFFGQGTRLTVV.

The chain joins TRBV7-6 to TRBJ2-7; 7 nucleotides line up with TRBD1. V shed 2 bases, J shed 6 bases, and the junction held 4 bases outside the gene matches. Per the germline V gene, CDR1 is SGHVS and CDR2 is FNYEAQ. This CDR3 spans 13 amino acids. The CDR3 sequence is CASSLRDSTEQYF. CDR3 nucleotide sequence: TGTGCCAGCAGCTTACGGGACAGTACCGAGCAGTACTTC.

To note about this clone: Germline is not matched at one junction end, which may reflect a read error. Additional DNA sequences in this sample encode the identical CDR3. The chain joins TRBV15 to TRBJ1-2; 8 bases align to TRBD1. The CDR3 is 15 amino acids. Germline V CDR1 and CDR2: LNHNV, YYDKDF (reference sequence). CDR3 nucleotide sequence: TGTGCCACTAGCAGAGACCCAACAGGGGGCTATGGCTACACCTTC. It codes for CATSRDPTGGYGYTF.

V gene TRBV19 combines with J gene TRBJ1-5, with D possibly matching TRBD1 (6 bases). The CDR3 is 16 residues long. CDR1 is LNHDA and CDR2 is SQIVND in the germline V gene (reference sequence). Trimming shortened V by 1 base and J by 6 bases, and 16 bases separated the two germline ends. The CDR3 DNA reads TGTGCCAGTAGTATAGGAACAGGGTGGGTTGGTCAGCCCCAGCATTTT. It yields the protein CASSIGTGWVGQPQHF.

The chain joins TRBV7-6 to TRBJ2-1, with 8 bases aligning to TRBD2. The CDR3 has 15 residues. Per the germline V gene, CDR1 is SGHVS and CDR2 is FNYEAQ. The V and J ends lost 3 bases and 0 bases, in that order; junction bases with no gene match: 1. Written as DNA, the CDR3 is TGTGCCAGCAGCTTCACTAGCGGCTCCTACAATGAGCAGTTCTTC. It specifies CASSFTSGSYNEQFF.

The chain carries TRBV13 and TRBJ2-1, with D perhaps TRBD2 (6 bases). Germline CDR1 reads PRHDT; CDR2 reads FYEKMQ (reference sequence). V lost 5 bases and J 6 bases, leaving 17 bases between the germline ends. This CDR3 has 15 amino acids. The CDR3 spells CASSTGLGGGNEQFF. For the CDR3, the DNA is TGTGCCAGCAGCACGGGACTTGGGGGTGGCAATGAGCAGTTCTTC.

J is TRBJ1-1 and V is TRBV6-5; possible D gene TRBD1, 6 bases. Germline-derived CDR1 and CDR2 are MNHEY and SVGAGI. V lost 6 bases and J lost 1, with 12 bases in between. The CDR3 runs to 14 residues. The CDR3 coding sequence is TGTGCCAGCAGGCGGCCAGGGGCGAACACTGAAGCTTTCTTT. Translated: CASRRPGANTEAFF.

The chain uses TRBV6-5 and TRBJ1-2; no clear D. V shed 6 bases and J shed 4 bases, with 12 bases lying between them. Germline CDR1 and CDR2: MNHEY and SVGAGI. The CDR3 has 13 residues. For the CDR3, the DNA is TGTGCCAGCAGCTTGGAGAGAGGCTATGGCTACACCTTC. Its protein is CASSLERGYGYTF.

The J gene is TRBJ2-7, the V gene TRBV11-2; 10 nucleotides align to TRBD1. J gave up 5 bases and V 1 base, and 8 bases lay outside the gene matches. The germline V gene encodes CDR1 SGHAT and CDR2 FQNNGV. The length of the CDR3 is 16 residues. The CDR3 sequence is CASSLVWTGGADEQYF. The CDR3 DNA reads TGTGCCAGCAGCTTAGTATGGACAGGGGGGGCTGACGAGCAGTACTTC.

The rearrangement links TRBV5-6 to TRBJ1-1; 7 nucleotides align to TRBD1. Trimming removed 4 bases from V and 0 bases from J; junction bases left unmatched: 9. Looked up from germline, CDR1 is SGHDT and CDR2 is YYEEEE. The CDR3 has 16 residues. CDR3 sequence (DNA): TGTGCCAGCAGCACGGCCGGGACAGACCTGAACACTGAAGCTTTCTTT. Protein: CASSTAGTDLNTEAFF.

The rearrangement links TRBV10-2 to TRBJ2-5; no reliable D call. The CDR3 has 14 amino acids. The germline gives CDR1 WSHSY, CDR2 SAAADI. Trimming shortened V by 0 bases and J by 1 base, and 6 bases separated the two germline ends. This chain's CDR3 is CASSESMAQETQYF. The CDR3 nucleotides read TGCGCCAGCAGTGAGTCGATGGCCCAAGAGACCCAGTACTTC.

This clone was recorded a few times. V is TRBV5-1 and J is TRBJ2-5; TRBD2 agrees at 9 bases. After removal of 1 base from V and 3 bases from J, the junction contained 4 bases not matched to a gene. CDR1 and CDR2 from the germline V gene are SGHRS and YFSETQ. This CDR3 spans 15 amino acids. The CDR3 DNA reads TGCGCCAGCAGCTTGACGACTAGCGGTAAAGAGACCCAGTACTTC. Encoded protein: CASSLTTSGKETQYF. Full variable domain (outside the CDR3, taken from reference TRBV5-1 and TRBJ2-5): KAGVTQTPRYLIKTRGQQVTLSCSPISGHRSVSWYQQTPGQGLQFLFEYFSETQRNKGNFPGRFSGRQFSNSRSEMNVSTLELGDSALYLCASSLTTSGKETQYFGPGTRLLVL.

This clone was seen only once. The V and J genes are TRBV11-1 and TRBJ2-7, with TRBD2 identical over 9 bases. CDR1 SGHAT and CDR2 FQDESV come from the germline V gene (reference sequence). The junction had 8 bases not matched to a gene; V was cut back by 5 bases and J by 0 bases. The CDR3 runs 16 residues. CDR3: CASSPRTSANSYEQYF. DNA of the CDR3: TGTGCCAGCAGCCCGCGGACTAGCGCGAACTCCTACGAGCAGTACTTC.

The J gene is TRBJ1-2, the V gene TRBV19, with TRBD1 matching over 8 bases. Germline-derived CDR1 and CDR2 are LNHDA and SQIVND (reference sequence). The CDR3 loop spans 17 amino acids. Trimming at V came to 5 bases and at J to 5 bases, leaving 16 bases not matched to a gene. CDR3 DNA sequence: TGTGCCAGTAGTCCGAAAGGCGGGACAGGTGTGGGGTATGGCTACACCTTC. It yields the protein CASSPKGGTGVGYGYTF.

This chain links TRBV30 with TRBJ2-7; 8 bases match TRBD2. V lost 1 base to trimming and J lost 6 bases; unmatched junction nucleotides: 5. CDR3 length: 13 amino acids. CDR1 and CDR2 from the germline V gene are GTSNPN and SVGIG (reference sequence). The CDR3 loop reads CAWSAGGPGEQYF. CDR3 nucleotide sequence: TGTGCCTGGAGTGCGGGAGGGCCGGGCGAGCAGTACTTC.

The CDR3 DNA is TGTGCCAGCAGGACCGGGGCCTATGGGGAGGACGAGCAGTACGTC. Protein sequence: CASRTGAYGEDEQYV. This chain joins TRBV2 and TRBJ2-7, with D possibly being TRBD2 (6 bases). CDR1 SNHLY and CDR2 FYNNEI come from the germline V gene. Trimming took off 6 bases at V and 5 bases at J, with 20 bases between the two ends. The CDR3 extends over 15 amino acids.

The chain employs TRBV30 and TRBJ2-7; D remains unclear. V was trimmed by 3 bases and J by 5 bases, leaving 14 bases between them. CDR1 and CDR2 from the germline V gene are GTSNPN and SVGIG (reference sequence). The CDR3 extends over 13 amino acids. CDR3 in amino acids: CAWRIRGRHEQYF. The CDR3 coding sequence is TGTGCCTGGAGGATTCGTGGCAGGCACGAGCAGTACTTC.

CDR3 region: CASSEAPTGSETQYF. The CDR3 DNA follows: TGTGCCAGCAGCGAGGCCCCGACAGGCTCAGAGACCCAGTACTTC. The chain joins TRBV9 to TRBJ2-5; a possible D gene is TRBD1 (6 bases). V lost 3 bases and J 4 bases, leaving 16 bases between the germline ends. Germline CDR1 and CDR2: SGDLS and YYNGEE. The CDR3 runs to 15 residues.

The gene calls are TRBV6-6 and TRBJ1-3; D call uncertain. Germline V gene data show CDR1 as MNHNY and CDR2 as SVGAGI (reference sequence). V dropped 5 bases and J dropped 5 bases, with 10 bases sitting between them. This CDR3 has 13 residues. CDR3 loop: CASSPDGRNTIYF. CDR3 DNA sequence: TGTGCCAGCAGTCCAGACGGGAGAAACACCATATATTTT.

The rearrangement joins TRBV29-1 to TRBJ2-5; 11 nucleotides line up with TRBD1. CDR1 and CDR2 (germline): SQVTM, ANQGSEA. V dropped 6 bases and J dropped 5; count of bases not matched to a gene: 5. The CDR3 sequence is 13 residues long. DNA of the CDR3: TGCAGCGTCTCGGGACAGGGGGTCGAGACCCAGTACTTC. The encoded protein is CSVSGQGVETQYF. Based on the CDR3 plus reference TRBV29-1 and TRBJ2-5, the full variable domain is SAVISQKPSRDICQRGTSLTIQCQVDSQVTMMFWYRQQPGQSLTLIATANQGSEATYESGFVIDKFPISRPNLTFSTLTVSNMSPEDSSIYLCSVSGQGVETQYFGPGTRLLVL.

This chain links TRBV2 with TRBJ2-3; D is uncertain. The germline gives CDR1 SNHLY, CDR2 FYNNEI. CDR3 length: 13 residues. The germline V and J ends were trimmed by 7 bases and 2 bases, with 10 bases remaining between them. This CDR3 is CASTAGHTDTQYF. CDR3 in DNA: TGTGCCAGCACGGCAGGCCACACAGATACGCAGTATTTT.

There are many counts of this clone. The V call is TRBV19, the J call TRBJ1-1; TRBD1 matches 8 bases. CDR3 length: 15 amino acids. Germline V gene data show CDR1 as LNHDA and CDR2 as SQIVND (reference sequence). The J segment lost 0 bases and the V segment lost 2 bases, leaving 2 bases of the junction unmatched. CDR3 DNA: TGTGCCAGTAGTATAAGGACAGGGATGAACACTGAAGCTTTCTTT. Its translation: CASSIRTGMNTEAFF.

The chain combines TRBV19 with TRBJ2-3; weak D call: TRBD2 (5 bases). The CDR3 covers 15 residues. From germline, CDR1 is LNHDA and CDR2 SQIVND (reference sequence). Trimming cost V 5 bases and J 7 bases, with 19 bases left between them. The CDR3: CASSPPGSRGNTQYF. The CDR3 DNA reads as TGTGCCAGTAGTCCCCCGGGGAGCCGGGGTAATACGCAGTATTTT.

The rearrangement links TRBV10-3 to TRBJ2-5, with 9 nucleotides matching TRBD2. The germline CDR1 and CDR2 sequences are ENHRY and SYGVKD. V was pared by 6 bases and J by 2 bases, with 7 bases of the junction left unmatched. The CDR3 is made up of 15 amino acids. The chain's CDR3 is CAIRSSGEEQETQYF. The CDR3 DNA reads TGTGCCATCAGATCTAGCGGGGAAGAACAAGAGACCCAGTACTTC.

The chain couples TRBV11-2 to TRBJ1-1; D is possibly TRBD1 (6 bases). The V gene's germline CDR1 is SGHAT and CDR2 FQNNGV. This CDR3 spans 12 amino acids. Trimming pared 7 bases from V and 4 bases from J, leaving 10 bases between. The CDR3 here is CASKGEPTEAFF. CDR3 coding DNA: TGTGCCAGCAAGGGGGAGCCCACTGAAGCTTTCTTT.

This chain connects TRBV5-5 to TRBJ2-7; D is unresolved. Trimming removed 0 bases at V and 1 base at J, with 8 bases between. CDR3 length: 14 residues. In germline, CDR1 is SGHKS, CDR2 YYEKEE (reference sequence). The CDR3 DNA follows: TGTGCCAGCAGCTTGGTGGGCAGATCCTACGAGCAGTACTTC. Encoded protein: CASSLVGRSYEQYF.

The rearrangement links TRBV5-4 to TRBJ1-1; possible D gene TRBD1, 5 bases. V was shortened by 4 bases and J by 1 base, with 11 bases between the two germline ends. This CDR3 has 14 amino acids. Per germline, CDR1 SGHNT and CDR2 YYREEE (reference sequence). The CDR3 here is CASSPADRNTEAFF. The DNA of the CDR3 is TGTGCCAGCAGCCCCGCCGACAGGAACACTGAAGCTTTCTTT.

The chain couples TRBV5-1 to TRBJ2-7; 7 nucleotides line up with TRBD2. With V trimmed by 4 bases and J by 7 bases, 14 bases remained unmatched. Per germline, CDR1 SGHRS and CDR2 YFSETQ. This CDR3 has 15 amino acids. The CDR3 DNA reads as TGCGCCAGCAGCCGTAGCTGGGGGGGGGTGAGTGAGCAGTACTTC. Its translation: CASSRSWGGVSEQYF.

V and J are TRBV9 and TRBJ1-3; D remains unclear. Per germline, CDR1 SGDLS and CDR2 YYNGEE. This CDR3 spans 15 amino acids. Trimming took off 4 bases at V and 0 bases at J, with 11 bases between the two ends. The CDR3 sequence is CASSLAGNSGNTIYF. CDR3 in DNA: TGTGCCAGCAGCCTTGCGGGTAACTCTGGAAACACCATATATTTT.